These T cell receptor beta chains were read from a single sample in a study of T cells in Graves' hyperthyroidism and ophthalmopathy. TCRdb re-called the multiplex PCR reads with MiXCR, one entry per CDR3 protein. The sample holds over 700,000 distinct CDR3 sequences; approximately 40% are singletons and the top ten take 8% to 9%. Specimen: blood. Source of these receptors: a man aged 18-30 years with Graves' hyperthyroidism. The CDR3 runs from the conserved cysteine through the conserved F or W. The order of the fields is CDR3 DNA, CDR3 protein, D gene, J gene, V gene, clone size. The D gene is left open where the match is weak. Some rows have no size entry. The others give once, few or many, or a class for an expanded clone.

CDR3 DNA: TGTGCCAGCAGTGGTACTAGCCAAGAGACCCAGTACTTC
CDR3 protein: CASSGTSQETQYF
D gene: -
J gene: TRBJ2-5
V gene: TRBV2
clone size: many

CDR3 DNA: TGTGCCAGCAGCACCCAGGGGGCGCAAGGGGCCAACGTCCTGACTTTC
CDR3 protein: CASSTQGAQGANVLTF
D gene: TRBD1
J gene: TRBJ2-6
V gene: TRBV7-2
clone size: few

CDR3 DNA: TGTGCCAGCCGGGGGGAAAACTACGAGCAGTACTTC
CDR3 protein: CASRGENYEQYF
D gene: TRBD2
J gene: TRBJ2-7
V gene: TRBV7-6
clone size: -

CDR3 DNA: TGTGCCAGCAGTCGACCCAGAGTAAACACTGAAGCTTTCTTT
CDR3 protein: CASSRPRVNTEAFF
D gene: -
J gene: TRBJ1-1
V gene: TRBV13
clone size: -

CDR3 DNA: TGCGCCACCCGGGACGGGGCGAACACTGAAGCTTTCTTT
CDR3 protein: CATRDGANTEAFF
D gene: -
J gene: TRBJ1-1
V gene: TRBV10-2
clone size: -

CDR3 DNA: TGTGCCAGCACCAAGACGGATACCTACGAGCAGTACTTC
CDR3 protein: CASTKTDTYEQYF
D gene: -
J gene: TRBJ2-7
V gene: TRBV6-2/TRBV6-3
clone size: many

CDR3 DNA: TGTGCCAGCCTCCCCCCGCCAGGAACTAACTATGGCTACACCTTC
CDR3 protein: CASLPPPGTNYGYTF
D gene: -
J gene: TRBJ1-2
V gene: TRBV7-3
clone size: -

CDR3 DNA: TGCAGTGCCGAGAGTGAATCCGGGGCCAACGTCCTGACTTTC
CDR3 protein: CSAESESGANVLTF
D gene: -
J gene: TRBJ2-6
V gene: TRBV20-1
clone size: many

CDR3 DNA: TGTGCCAGCAGTGAGAGCAGCCGTTACACTGAAGCTTTCTTT
CDR3 protein: CASSESSRYTEAFF
D gene: -
J gene: TRBJ1-1
V gene: TRBV2
clone size: many

CDR3 DNA: TGTGCCAGTAGTGACGGGCGGTACCAAGGGACCCAGTACTTC
CDR3 protein: CASSDGRYQGTQYF
D gene: -
J gene: TRBJ2-5
V gene: TRBV19
clone size: -

CDR3 DNA: TGTGCCAGCAGTTTTGGGGAGGCCGGGGAGCTGTTTTTT
CDR3 protein: CASSFGEAGELFF
D gene: -
J gene: TRBJ2-2
V gene: TRBV6-5
clone size: -

CDR3 DNA: TGCGCCAGCAGCCCCTCAGGGGTCAGCACAGATACGCAGTATTTT
CDR3 protein: CASSPSGVSTDTQYF
D gene: -
J gene: TRBJ2-3
V gene: TRBV5-1
clone size: -

CDR3 DNA: TGTGCCAGCAGCGTAGATATGGGGGAGACCCAGTACTTC
CDR3 protein: CASSVDMGETQYF
D gene: -
J gene: TRBJ2-5
V gene: TRBV9
clone size: many

CDR3 DNA: TGTGCCAGCAGTTTCCCGACAGGGAGGGTTGAAAAACTGTTTTTT
CDR3 protein: CASSFPTGRVEKLFF
D gene: TRBD1
J gene: TRBJ1-4
V gene: TRBV6-6
clone size: -